This T cell receptor (beta chain) was identified in a study of blood T cell repertoires in COVID-19. Repertoires were generated with immunoSEQ multiplex PCR, while TCRdb's copy carries only in-frame clones and drops some. Counted here are 45,000 to 50,000 clones, 75% to 90% occurring once; the ten biggest clones make up about 60%. This clone was detected only a few times. CDR1 LNHDA and CDR2 SQIVND come from the germline V gene (reference sequence). The length of the CDR3 is 12 residues. V was trimmed by 1 base and J by 4 bases, leaving 4 bases between them. The sample taken for sequencing was peripheral blood. The rearrangement links TRBV19 to TRBJ1-2; D gene uncertain. The sequence was obtained from a man aged 65 to 79 with acute or convalescent COVID-19. Here the CDR3 reads CASSIAPYGYTF. DNA of the CDR3: TGTGCCAGTAGTATAGCTCCCTATGGCTACACCTTC.